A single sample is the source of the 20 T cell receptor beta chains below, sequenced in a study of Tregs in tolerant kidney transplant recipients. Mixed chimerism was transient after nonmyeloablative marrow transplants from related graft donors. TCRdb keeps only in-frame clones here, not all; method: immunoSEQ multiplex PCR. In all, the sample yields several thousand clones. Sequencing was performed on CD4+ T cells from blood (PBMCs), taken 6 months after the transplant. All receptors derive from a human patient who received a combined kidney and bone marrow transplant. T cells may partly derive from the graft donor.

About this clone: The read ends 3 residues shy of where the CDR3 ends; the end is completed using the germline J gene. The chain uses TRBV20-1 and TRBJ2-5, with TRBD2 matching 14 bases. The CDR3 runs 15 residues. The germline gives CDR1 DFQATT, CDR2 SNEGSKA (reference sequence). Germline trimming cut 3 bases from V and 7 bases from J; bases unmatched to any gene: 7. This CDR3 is CSASPGTSGSVTQYF. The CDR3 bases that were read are TGCAGTGCTAGTCCCGGGACTAGCGGGAGTGTGACC.

Incomplete CDR3 DNA: TGCGCCAGCAGCCCCCGGGGATCGAAAACGTACAATGAG. Amino acids: CASSPRGSKTYNE. From start to end, the CDR3 is CASSPRGSKTYNEQFF. The rearrangement uses TRBV5-1 and TRBJ2-1; the D gene is possibly TRBD2 (5 bases). The DNA ends 3 residues before the CDR3 does, and the rest of the CDR3 is filled in from the germline J gene. The germline V and J ends were trimmed by 4 bases and 4 bases, with 18 bases remaining between them. Germline CDR1 reads SGHRS; CDR2 reads YFSETQ. The CDR3 is 16 residues long.

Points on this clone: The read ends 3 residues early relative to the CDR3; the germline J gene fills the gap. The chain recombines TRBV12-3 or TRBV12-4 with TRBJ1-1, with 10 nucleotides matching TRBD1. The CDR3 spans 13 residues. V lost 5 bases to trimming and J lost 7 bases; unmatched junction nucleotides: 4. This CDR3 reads CASSPRDRGEAFF. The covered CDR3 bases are TGTGCCAGCAGTCCTCGGGACAGGGGTGAA.

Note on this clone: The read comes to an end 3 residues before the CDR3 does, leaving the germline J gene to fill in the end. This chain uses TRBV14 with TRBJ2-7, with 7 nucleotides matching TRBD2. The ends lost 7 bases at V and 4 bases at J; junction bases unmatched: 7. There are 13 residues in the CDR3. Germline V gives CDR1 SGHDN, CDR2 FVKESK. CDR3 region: CASNRGAGYEQYF. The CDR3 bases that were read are TGTGCCAGCAATCGGGGAGCGGGATACGAG. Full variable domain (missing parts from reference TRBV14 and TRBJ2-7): EAGVTQFPSHSVIEKGQTVTLRCDPISGHDNLYWYRRVMGKEIKFLLHFVKESKQDESGMPNNRFLAERTGGTYSTLKVQPAELEDSGVYFCASNRGAGYEQYFGPGTRLTVT.

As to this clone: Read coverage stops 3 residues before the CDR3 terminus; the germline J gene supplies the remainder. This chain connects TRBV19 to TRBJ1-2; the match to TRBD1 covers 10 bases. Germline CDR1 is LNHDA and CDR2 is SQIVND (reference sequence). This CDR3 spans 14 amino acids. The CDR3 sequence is CASSTGQGVGGYTF. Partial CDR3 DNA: TGTGCCAGTAGTACCGGACAGGGGGTAGGAGGC.

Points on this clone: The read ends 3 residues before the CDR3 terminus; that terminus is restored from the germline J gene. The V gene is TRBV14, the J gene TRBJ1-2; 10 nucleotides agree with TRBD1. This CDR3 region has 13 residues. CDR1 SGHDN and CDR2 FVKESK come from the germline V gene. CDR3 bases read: TGTGCCAGCAGTGCCGGGACAGGGGTCGGC. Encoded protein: CASSAGTGVG. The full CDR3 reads CASSAGTGVGYTF.

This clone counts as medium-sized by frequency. Incomplete CDR3 DNA: TGCAGTGCTAATGGTGGAGGGGGTGTACAAGAGACC. Protein product: CSANGGGGVQET. The full-length CDR3 reads as CSANGGGGVQETQYF. V and J are TRBV20-1 and TRBJ2-5, with D tentatively TRBD1 or TRBD2 (6 bases each). The read is 3 residues too short to cover the CDR3 end, so that end is filled in from the germline J gene. Germline values: CDR1 DFQATT, CDR2 SNEGSKA (reference sequence). The ends were cut back, 4 bases at V and 2 bases at J, with 17 bases in the middle. The length of the CDR3 is 15 residues.

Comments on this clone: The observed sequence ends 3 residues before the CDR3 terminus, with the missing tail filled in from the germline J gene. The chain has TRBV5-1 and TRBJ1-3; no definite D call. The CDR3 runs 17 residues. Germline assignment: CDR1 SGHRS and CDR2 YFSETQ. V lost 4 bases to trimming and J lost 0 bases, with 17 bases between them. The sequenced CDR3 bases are TGCGCCAGCAGCCGAGAACAAGCAGCGAACTCTGGAAACACC. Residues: CASSREQAANSGNT. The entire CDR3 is CASSREQAANSGNTIYF.

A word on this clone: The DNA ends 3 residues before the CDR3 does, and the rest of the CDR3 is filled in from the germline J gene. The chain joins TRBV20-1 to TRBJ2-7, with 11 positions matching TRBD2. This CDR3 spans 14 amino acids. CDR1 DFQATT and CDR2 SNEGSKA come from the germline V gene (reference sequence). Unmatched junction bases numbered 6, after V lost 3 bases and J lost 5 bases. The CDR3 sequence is CSASLAGGTNEQYF. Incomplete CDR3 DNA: TGCAGTGCTAGTTTAGCGGGAGGGACGAACGAG.

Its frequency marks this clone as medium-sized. The part of the CDR3 DNA that was read is TGCGCCAGCAGCACACTAGGGACAGGGAGGGGAGCCATCACTGAA. This gives the protein CASSTLGTGRGAITE. The entire CDR3 protein reads CASSTLGTGRGAITEAFF. J is TRBJ1-1 and V is TRBV5-1, with TRBD1 matching over 9 bases. The read ends 3 residues shy of where the CDR3 ends; the end is completed using the germline J gene. Trimming took 4 bases from V and 4 from J; bases not matched to a gene: 17. The germline V gene encodes CDR1 SGHRS and CDR2 YFSETQ. This CDR3 is built from 18 residues.

The CDR3 DNA, read in part, is TGTGCCAGCAGCTTTGGGCAGAAAGCCCAAGAGACC. Protein sequence: CASSFGQKAQET. The full CDR3 protein reads CASSFGQKAQETQYF. V is TRBV7-9 and J is TRBJ2-5; no clear D. Coverage ceases 3 residues before the CDR3 finishes, and the germline J gene fills in the end. Trimming left V 3 bases short and J 1 base short, with 12 bases between. CDR1 and CDR2 (germline): SEHNR, FQNEAQ (reference sequence). The CDR3 is made up of 15 amino acids.

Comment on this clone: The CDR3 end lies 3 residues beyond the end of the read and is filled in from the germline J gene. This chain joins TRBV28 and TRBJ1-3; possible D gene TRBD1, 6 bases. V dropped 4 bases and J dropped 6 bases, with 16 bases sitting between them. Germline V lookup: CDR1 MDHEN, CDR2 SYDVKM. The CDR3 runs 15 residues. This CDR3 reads CASSSPSGDLNTIYF. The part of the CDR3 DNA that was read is TGTGCCAGCAGTTCGCCGTCAGGGGATTTAAACACC.

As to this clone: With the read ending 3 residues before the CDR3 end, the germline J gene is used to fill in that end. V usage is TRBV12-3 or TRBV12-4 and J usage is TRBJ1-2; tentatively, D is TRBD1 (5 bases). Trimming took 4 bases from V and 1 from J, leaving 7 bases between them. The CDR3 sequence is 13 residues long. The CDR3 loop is CASSSRVNYGYTF. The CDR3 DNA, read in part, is TGTGCCAGCAGTTCCAGGGTTAACTATGGC.

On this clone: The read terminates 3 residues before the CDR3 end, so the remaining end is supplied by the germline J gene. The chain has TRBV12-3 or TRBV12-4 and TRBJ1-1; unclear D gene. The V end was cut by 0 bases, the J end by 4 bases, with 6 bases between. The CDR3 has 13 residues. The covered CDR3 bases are TGTGCCAGCAGTTTAGCAGAGGCCACTGAA. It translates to CASSLAEATE. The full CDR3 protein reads CASSLAEATEAFF.

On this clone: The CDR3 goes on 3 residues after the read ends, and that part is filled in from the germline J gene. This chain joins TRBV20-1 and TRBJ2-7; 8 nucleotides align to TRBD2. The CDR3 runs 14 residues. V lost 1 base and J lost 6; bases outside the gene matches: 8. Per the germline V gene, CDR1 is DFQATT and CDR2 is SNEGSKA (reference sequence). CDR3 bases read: TGCAGTGCTAGAGTTCCAGCGGGAGATTTCGAG. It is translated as CSARVPAGDFE. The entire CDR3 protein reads CSARVPAGDFEQYF.

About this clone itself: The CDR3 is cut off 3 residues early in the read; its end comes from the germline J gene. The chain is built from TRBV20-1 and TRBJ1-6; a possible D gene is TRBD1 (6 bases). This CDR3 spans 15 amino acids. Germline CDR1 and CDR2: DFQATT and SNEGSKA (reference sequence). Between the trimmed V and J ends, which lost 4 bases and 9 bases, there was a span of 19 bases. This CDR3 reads CSATPDRSLSSPLHF. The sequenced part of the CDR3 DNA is TGCAGTGCTACTCCCGACAGGTCACTAAGTTCACCC.

CDR3 residues: CASSQEPEAGNEQFF. The DNA read from the CDR3 is TGTGCCAGCAGCCAAGAACCGGAGGCCGGGAATGAG. This chain links TRBV4-2 with TRBJ2-1; possibly TRBD2 for D (5 bases). The read comes to an end 3 residues before the CDR3 does, leaving the germline J gene to fill in the end. The CDR3 totals 15 residues. Germline lookup yields CDR1 LGHNA and CDR2 YNFKEQ. V lost 0 bases, J lost 7 bases, and 13 bases lay in between.

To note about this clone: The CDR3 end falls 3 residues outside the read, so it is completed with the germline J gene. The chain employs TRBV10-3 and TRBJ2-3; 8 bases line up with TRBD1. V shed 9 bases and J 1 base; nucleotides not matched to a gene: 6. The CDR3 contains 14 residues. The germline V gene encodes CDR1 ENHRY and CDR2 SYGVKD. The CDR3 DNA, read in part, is TGTGCCATATACGACAGGGGTGGCACAGATACG. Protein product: CAIYDRGGTDT. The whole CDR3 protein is CAIYDRGGTDTQYF.

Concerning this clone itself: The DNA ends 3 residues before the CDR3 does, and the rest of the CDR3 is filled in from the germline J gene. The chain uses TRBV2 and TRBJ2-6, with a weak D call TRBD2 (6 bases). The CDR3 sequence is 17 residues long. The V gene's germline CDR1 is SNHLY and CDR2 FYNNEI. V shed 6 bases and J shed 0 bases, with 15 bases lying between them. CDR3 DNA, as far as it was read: TGTGCCAGCAGGAGGGGAGGTTCCCTCTCTGGGGCCAACGTC. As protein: CASRRGGSLSGANV. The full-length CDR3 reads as CASRRGGSLSGANVLTF.

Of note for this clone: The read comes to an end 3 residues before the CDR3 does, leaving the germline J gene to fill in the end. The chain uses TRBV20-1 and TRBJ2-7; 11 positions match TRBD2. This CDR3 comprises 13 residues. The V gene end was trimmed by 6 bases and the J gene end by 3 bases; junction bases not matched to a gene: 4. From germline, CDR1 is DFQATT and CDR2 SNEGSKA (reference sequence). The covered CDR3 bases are TGCAGTGCAAGACTAGCGGGGTACTACGAG. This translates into CSARLAGYYE. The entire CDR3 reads CSARLAGYYEQYF.